This TCR beta chain came from a study of blood T cell repertoires in COVID-19. Study in general: Specimens from acute and convalescent COVID-19 originated in the United States, Italy and Spain.

J gave up 2 bases and V 4 bases, and 9 bases lay outside the gene matches. CDR1 is SGHRS, CDR2 YFSETQ, per germline. The CDR3 has 16 amino acids. In the original analysis: The assay estimated nucleated cells by amplifying reference gene primers. The table came from immunoSEQ multiplex PCR; TCRdb's copy has only in-frame clones and leaves some out. Clone size and the V and J calls come from that table; the DNA yielded D and trimming. The sample has 250,000 or so clones, 83% seen once. This chain joins TRBV5-1 and TRBJ2-5; 9 bases match TRBD1. The clonotype originates from a human donor in a cohort sampled during active COVID-19. Sequencing used peripheral blood. The CDR3 is CASSVTPGQGQETQYF. The CDR3 bases are TGCGCCAGCAGCGTCACCCCGGGACAGGGTCAAGAGACCCAGTACTTC.